Below are 19 T cell receptor beta chains sequenced from a single sample in a study of T cell repertoires in cytomegalovirus infection. TCRdb processed the reads anew with MiXCR; each CDR3 protein has one entry. Of a few hundred thousand distinct CDR3 sequences in the sample, approximately 40% were seen once. Antigens for these TCRs are unknown. Sequenced material: cultured PBMCs, taken from culture after CMV antigen stimulation. Source of these receptors: a human donor in good health (CMV status not recorded). Some clones in this sample may be carry-over from other donors' samples.

The J gene is TRBJ2-1, the V gene TRBV2; D may be TRBD1 or TRBD2 (5 bases each). The V gene's germline CDR1 is SNHLY and CDR2 FYNNEI. Trimming pared 4 bases from V and 5 bases from J, leaving 15 bases between. CDR3 length: 15 amino acids. The chain's CDR3 is CASSVSGASHNEQFF. For the CDR3, the DNA is TGTGCCAGCAGTGTGTCCGGGGCCAGTCACAATGAGCAGTTCTTC.

This clonotype was seen only a few times. The CDR3 here is CANLLVGGGCNEQFF. The DNA for the CDR3 is TGTGCCAATCTCCTCGTCGGGGGAGGTTGCAATGAGCAGTTCTTC. V is TRBV10-3 and J is TRBJ2-1, with TRBD2 as a possible D gene (6 bases). Trimming cost V 10 bases and J 6 bases, with 22 bases left between them. Per the germline V gene, CDR1 is ENHRY and CDR2 is SYGVKD. This CDR3 has 15 residues.

The rearrangement links TRBV7-6 to TRBJ2-7; D is ambiguous. V was trimmed by 5 bases and J by 3 bases, leaving 14 bases between them. Per the germline V gene, CDR1 is SGHVS and CDR2 is FNYEAQ. The CDR3 loop spans 14 amino acids. CDR3 nucleotides: TGTGCCAGCAGCCCGACATTAGTAGTCTACGAGCAGTACTTC. It yields the protein CASSPTLVVYEQYF.

The gene calls are TRBV7-2 and TRBJ2-7, with 12 bases that match TRBD2. Trimming removed 4 bases from V and 13 bases from J; junction bases left unmatched: 14. From germline, CDR1 is SGHTA and CDR2 FQGNSA. CDR3 length: 15 amino acids. In DNA form, the CDR3 reads TGTGCCAGCAGCTCGAAGACTAGCGGGAGTAACGTATATTACTTC. Translated: CASSSKTSGSNVYYF.

There are many counts of this clonotype. The chain uses TRBV7-2 and TRBJ1-5; D unresolved. The CDR3 consists of 14 residues. Per the germline V gene, CDR1 is SGHTA and CDR2 is FQGNSA. V lost 1 base and J lost 2, with 6 bases in between. DNA of the CDR3: TGTGCCAGCAGCTTAGTCGGGGGCAATCAGCCCCAGCATTTT. This encodes CASSLVGGNQPQHF.

In its sample, this clonotype was seen a few times. V gene TRBV7-2 combines with J gene TRBJ2-1; 9 bases are shared with TRBD2. In germline, CDR1 is SGHTA, CDR2 FQGNSA. The CDR3 runs to 14 residues. With V trimmed by 1 base and J by 8 bases, 3 bases remained unmatched. The CDR3 is CASSLEAGGYEQFF. CDR3 DNA: TGTGCCAGCAGCTTAGAAGCGGGGGGCTATGAGCAGTTCTTC. Together with reference TRBV7-2 and TRBJ2-1, the CDR3 gives the full variable domain: GAGVSQSPSNKVTEKGKDVELRCDPISGHTALYWYRQSLGQGLEFLIYFQGNSAPDKSGLPSDRFSAERTGGSVSTLTIQRTQQEDSAVYLCASSLEAGGYEQFFGPGTRLTVL.

CDR3 residues: CASSPPLAGRWDTQYF. CDR3 nucleotide sequence: TGTGCCAGCAGCCCACCCCTGGCGGGACGGTGGGATACGCAGTATTTT. The chain recombines TRBV7-8 with TRBJ2-3; weak D call: TRBD2 (6 bases). The CDR3 runs 16 residues. Per germline, CDR1 SGHVS and CDR2 FQNEAQ. The V end was cut by 5 bases, the J end by 6 bases, with 21 bases between.

The chain carries TRBV7-6 and TRBJ2-3; D not certain. The V and J ends lost 5 bases and 0 bases respectively, with 12 bases between them. CDR1 is SGHVS, CDR2 FNYEAQ, per germline. The CDR3 sequence is 15 residues long. CDR3: CASSPGRISTDTQYF. DNA of the CDR3: TGTGCCAGCAGCCCCGGACGGATTAGCACAGATACGCAGTATTTT.

The chain uses TRBV20-1 and TRBJ2-2; 9 bases line up with TRBD1. Looked up from germline, CDR1 is DFQATT and CDR2 is SNEGSKA (reference sequence). With V trimmed by 5 bases and J by 7 bases, 5 bases remained unmatched. The CDR3 length is 13 residues. In nucleotides, the CDR3 is TGCAGTGCTGGGACAGGGTTTTTCGGGGAGCTGTTTTTT. Translating it yields CSAGTGFFGELFF.

The V call is TRBV6-2 or TRBV6-3, the J call TRBJ1-1, with D tentatively TRBD1 (6 bases). CDR1 and CDR2 (germline): MNHEY, SVGEGT. The CDR3 contains 15 residues. V was shortened by 10 bases and J by 1 base, with 19 bases between the two germline ends. The CDR3 region is CAIGEGGAANTEAFF. The CDR3 DNA follows: TGTGCCATTGGGGAAGGGGGAGCGGCGAACACTGAAGCTTTCTTT.

The chain is built from TRBV6-2 or TRBV6-3 and TRBJ2-1; no clear D gene. V gave up 8 bases and J gave up 0 bases, with 5 bases separating them. This CDR3 contains 12 residues. Germline CDR1 reads MNHEY; CDR2 reads SVGEGT. This CDR3 reads CASQSSYNEQFF. CDR3 DNA: TGTGCCAGCCAGAGCTCCTACAATGAGCAGTTCTTC.

V gene TRBV7-9 combines with J gene TRBJ1-3; possible D gene TRBD1, 5 bases. Trimming took 0 bases from V and 2 from J, leaving 11 bases between them. The CDR3 sequence is 16 residues long. CDR1 is SEHNR and CDR2 is FQNEAQ in the germline V gene (reference sequence). CDR3 bases: TGTGCCAGCAGCTTAGCTACGGGGGTCGCTGGAAACACCATATATTTT. Protein sequence: CASSLATGVAGNTIYF.

The rearrangement uses TRBV7-8 and TRBJ1-5, with D possibly being TRBD1 (5 bases). Trimming shortened V by 4 bases and J by 3 bases, and 13 bases separated the two germline ends. The germline V gene has CDR1 SGHVS and CDR2 FQNEAQ. CDR3 length equals 15 residues. The CDR3 DNA sequence: TGTGCCAGCAGCTCCCTGGGGGGGGTCAATCAGCCCCAGCATTTT. It codes for CASSSLGGVNQPQHF.

This clonotype was counted ten times or more. The chain joins TRBV7-2 to TRBJ2-1; 7 nucleotides align to TRBD2. This CDR3 spans 14 amino acids. The J segment lost 8 bases and the V segment lost 1 base, leaving 5 bases of the junction unmatched. Germline V gives CDR1 SGHTA, CDR2 FQGNSA. The CDR3, as DNA: TGTGCCAGCAGCTTAGGGACTAGTCGGCATGAGCAGTTCTTC. Its translation: CASSLGTSRHEQFF.

This clonotype was seen only a few times. This chain connects TRBV7-4 to TRBJ2-7, with a tentative D call TRBD1 (6 bases). This CDR3 is built from 13 residues. Germline V gene data show CDR1 as SGHVT and CDR2 as SQSDAQ. V shed 4 bases and J shed 5 bases, with 12 bases lying between them. The DNA for the CDR3 is TGTGCCAGCAGCTCCGACAGGATCAACGAGCAGTACTTC. Residues: CASSSDRINEQYF.

This chain links TRBV7-9 with TRBJ2-5; 12 bases are shared with TRBD2. Germline CDR1 reads SEHNR; CDR2 reads FQNEAQ (reference sequence). CDR3 length: 16 amino acids. V was pared by 2 bases and J by 5 bases, with 6 bases of the junction left unmatched. The CDR3 region is CASSLRLAGVSETQYF. The CDR3 DNA is TGTGCCAGCAGCTTACGACTAGCGGGAGTATCGGAGACCCAGTACTTC.

This clonotype was recorded once. The gene calls are TRBV19 and TRBJ1-1, with D uncertain. CDR1 and CDR2 from the germline V gene are LNHDA and SQIVND (reference sequence). V lost 6 bases, J lost 5 bases, and 13 bases lay in between. The CDR3 is made up of 13 amino acids. This CDR3 reads CASSTRTRTEAFF. DNA for the CDR3: TGTGCCAGTAGCACACGCACAAGGACTGAAGCTTTCTTT.

This clonotype turned up a few times. This chain uses TRBV12-3 or TRBV12-4 with TRBJ1-1; D unclear. This CDR3 contains 14 residues. Deletions cut 8 bases from V and 1 base from J, with 14 bases between. CDR3 protein: CASCPGQQNTEAFF. CDR3 bases: TGTGCCAGCTGCCCCGGGCAGCAGAACACTGAAGCTTTCTTT.

This clonotype was observed a handful of times. The chain joins TRBV2 to TRBJ2-1; 9 bases align to TRBD1. The germline gives CDR1 SNHLY, CDR2 FYNNEI. The CDR3 loop spans 15 amino acids. Germline trimming cut 4 bases from V and 8 bases from J; bases unmatched to any gene: 9. Here the CDR3 reads CASSGQGGRGYEQFF. CDR3 in DNA: TGTGCCAGCAGTGGACAGGGGGGCCGGGGTTATGAGCAGTTCTTC. The whole variable domain, remainder taken from reference TRBV2 and TRBJ2-1, is EPEVTQTPSHQVTQMGQEVILRCVPISNHLYFYWYRQILGQKVEFLVSFYNNEISEKSEIFDDQFSVERPDGSNFTLKIRSTKLEDSAMYFCASSGQGGRGYEQFFGPGTRLTVL.